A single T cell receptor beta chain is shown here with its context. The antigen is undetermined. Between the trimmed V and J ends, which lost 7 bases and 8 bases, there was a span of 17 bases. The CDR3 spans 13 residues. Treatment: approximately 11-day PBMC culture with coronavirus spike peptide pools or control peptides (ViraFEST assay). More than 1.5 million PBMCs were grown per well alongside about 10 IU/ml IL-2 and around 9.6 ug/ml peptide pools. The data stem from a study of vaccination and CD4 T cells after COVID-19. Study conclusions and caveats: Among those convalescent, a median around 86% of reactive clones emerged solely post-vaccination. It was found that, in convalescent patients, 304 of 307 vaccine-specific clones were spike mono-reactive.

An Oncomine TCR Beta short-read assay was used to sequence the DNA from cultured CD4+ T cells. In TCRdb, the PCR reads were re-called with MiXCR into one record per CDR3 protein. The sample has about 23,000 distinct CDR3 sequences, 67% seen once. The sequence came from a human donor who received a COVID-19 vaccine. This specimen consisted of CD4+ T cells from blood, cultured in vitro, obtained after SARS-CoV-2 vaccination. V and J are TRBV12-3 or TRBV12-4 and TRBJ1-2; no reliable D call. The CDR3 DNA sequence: TGTGCCAGCACTCTGGGGTGGACGGGCGGCTACACCTTC. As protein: CASTLGWTGGYTF.